Below, 30 T cell receptor beta chains from the same sample are listed, as sequenced in a study of OX40 agonist ivuxolimab in advanced cancers. The method was immunoSEQ multiplex PCR; TCRdb's version includes in-frame clones alone and lacks a portion of them. Of some 130,000 clones in the sample, 85% to 95% were seen once. The sample was CD4+ or CD8+ T cells sorted from blood, taken in a trial of the OX40 agonist ivuxolimab. The origin of the receptors is an adult with an advanced solid tumor such as melanoma, head and neck, liver or kidney cancer.

This chain joins TRBV6-5 and TRBJ1-6; weak D call: TRBD1 (6 bases). The CDR3 contains 15 residues. CDR1 and CDR2 from the germline V gene are MNHEY and SVGAGI. The ends were cut back, 2 bases at V and 7 bases at J, with 12 bases in the middle. The DNA for the CDR3 is TGTGCCAGCAGTTACGAAGGCAGGGGAAATTCACCCCTCCACTTT. This gives the protein CASSYEGRGNSPLHF.

This sequence joins TRBV5-8 and TRBJ2-1, with D possibly TRBD2 on 7 matching bases. Germline V gene sequence: CDR1 SGHTS, CDR2 YDEGEE. Deletions cut 0 bases from V and 8 bases from J, with 21 bases between. This CDR3 contains 17 residues. The CDR3 DNA is TGTGCCAGCAGCTTGGCCCTAGGAGGGGGGGCGGTACATGAGCAGTTCTTC. Translation gives CASSLALGGGAVHEQFF.

The CDR3 loop is CASSYLDRVDGYTF. CDR3 bases: TGTGCCAGCAGTTACCTTGACAGGGTAGACGGCTACACCTTC. The chain combines TRBV6-5 with TRBJ1-2; 7 bases line up with TRBD1. The trim removed 2 bases at V and 8 bases at J, leaving 8 bases unmatched. The CDR3 has 14 amino acids. The germline gives CDR1 MNHEY, CDR2 SVGAGI.

This clone was recorded once. This chain links TRBV5-1 with TRBJ2-3; D is ambiguous. Germline V gene sequence: CDR1 SGHRS, CDR2 YFSETQ. V dropped 1 base and J dropped 0 bases, with 6 bases sitting between them. This CDR3 is built from 14 residues. The chain's CDR3 is CASSLHRSTDTQYF. For the CDR3, the DNA is TGCGCCAGCAGCTTGCACAGAAGCACAGATACGCAGTATTTT.

V and J are TRBV13 and TRBJ2-7; D perhaps matches TRBD1 (6 bases). The CDR3 length is 14 residues. The germline CDR1 and CDR2 sequences are PRHDT and FYEKMQ (reference sequence). Trimming left V 0 bases short and J 8 bases short, with 14 bases between. CDR3 loop: CASSLGGDTAQQYF. The CDR3 DNA sequence: TGTGCCAGCAGCTTAGGAGGGGACACCGCTCAGCAGTACTTC. The entire variable domain, with the rest obtained from reference TRBV13 and TRBJ2-7, is as follows: AAGVIQSPRHLIKEKRETATLKCYPIPRHDTVYWYQQGPGQDPQFLISFYEKMQSDKGSIPDRFSAQQFSDYHSELNMSSLELGDSALYFCASSLGGDTAQQYFGPGTRLTVT.

The gene calls are TRBV19 and TRBJ2-5, with 11 bases aligning to TRBD1. The V and J ends lost 5 bases and 4 bases, in that order; junction bases with no gene match: 3. There are 14 residues in the CDR3. Germline V gives CDR1 LNHDA, CDR2 SQIVND (reference sequence). CDR3 nucleotide sequence: TGTGCCAGTAGTCCGGGGACAGGGGGAGAGACCCAGTACTTC. This encodes CASSPGTGGETQYF.

The genes are TRBV7-2 and TRBJ1-2; a weak D match, TRBD1 (5 bases). Trimming shortened V by 2 bases and J by 4 bases, and 8 bases separated the two germline ends. CDR1 and CDR2 (germline): SGHTA, FQGNSA. This CDR3 is 13 amino acids long. This CDR3 is CASSLNRPYGYTF. The CDR3 DNA reads as TGTGCCAGCAGCTTAAACAGGCCCTATGGCTACACCTTC.

The V gene is TRBV7-9, the J gene TRBJ2-7, with 9 bases that match TRBD1. The CDR3 runs 14 residues. V lost 3 bases to trimming and J lost 3 bases; unmatched junction nucleotides: 3. The germline V gene has CDR1 SEHNR and CDR2 FQNEAQ (reference sequence). The CDR3 coding sequence is TGTGCCAGCAGCTTCGGACAGGGGTTCTACGAGCAGTACTTC. It codes for CASSFGQGFYEQYF.

The chain uses TRBV6-5 and TRBJ1-6; 9 nucleotides agree with TRBD1. The CDR3 consists of 16 residues. Losses at the gene ends were 2 bases for V and 7 bases for J; bases not matched to a gene: 6. Germline CDR1 reads MNHEY; CDR2 reads SVGAGI. CDR3 amino acids: CASSYGSGQGNSPLHF. The CDR3 coding sequence is TGTGCCAGCAGTTACGGGTCGGGACAGGGAAATTCACCCCTCCACTTT.

The rearrangement links TRBV6-6 to TRBJ2-1; D may match TRBD1 or TRBD2 (5 bases each). CDR1 and CDR2 (germline): MNHNY, SVGAGI (reference sequence). This CDR3 has 15 residues. V lost 2 bases and J 2 bases, leaving 10 bases between the germline ends. This CDR3 reads CASSYGAGTYNEQFF. DNA of the CDR3: TGTGCCAGCAGTTACGGGGCGGGTACCTACAATGAGCAGTTCTTC.

The CDR3 DNA follows: TGTGCCAGCAGTAACCCCCCCCTACTCACTGAAGCTTTCTTT. It encodes CASSNPPLLTEAFF. The rearrangement uses TRBV6-6 and TRBJ1-1; the D is unclear. Germline V CDR1 and CDR2: MNHNY, SVGAGI (reference sequence). The V end lost 5 bases, the J end lost 4 bases, and 14 bases lay between the germline ends. CDR3 length: 14 amino acids.

This chain joins TRBV5-1 and TRBJ1-2; 8 bases align to TRBD1. Looked up from germline, CDR1 is SGHRS and CDR2 is YFSETQ. CDR3 length equals 14 residues. V lost 4 bases to trimming and J lost 4 bases; unmatched junction nucleotides: 6. CDR3 in DNA: TGCGCCAGCAGCCCGGACAGGGTGAGCTATGGCTACACCTTC. Translated: CASSPDRVSYGYTF.

The chain links TRBV6-5 to TRBJ1-2; no reliable D call. The CDR3 covers 15 residues. V lost 0 bases and J lost 1, with 9 bases in between. Germline V gene sequence: CDR1 MNHEY, CDR2 SVGAGI. The CDR3 nucleotides read TGTGCCAGCAGTTACTCGTTTAAGGGTAACTATGGCTACACCTTC. It translates to CASSYSFKGNYGYTF.

V and J are TRBV19 and TRBJ1-1; 8 bases are shared with TRBD1. CDR1 is LNHDA, CDR2 SQIVND, per germline (reference sequence). The CDR3 spans 14 residues. V gave up 5 bases and J gave up 4 bases; unmatched junction bases: 6. CDR3 residues: CASSVDRGGTEAFF. CDR3 nucleotide sequence: TGTGCCAGTAGTGTCGACAGGGGTGGCACTGAAGCTTTCTTT.

This chain connects TRBV19 to TRBJ1-6; no definite D call. Germline V lookup: CDR1 LNHDA, CDR2 SQIVND (reference sequence). This CDR3 comprises 13 residues. V was trimmed by 2 bases and J by 5 bases, leaving 4 bases between them. The CDR3 sequence: CASSIQDNSPLHF. In nucleotides, the CDR3 is TGTGCCAGTAGTATACAGGATAATTCACCCCTCCACTTT.

The J gene is TRBJ2-5, the V gene TRBV10-3; TRBD2 matches at 10 bases. Germline V CDR1 and CDR2: ENHRY, SYGVKD. This CDR3 is 14 amino acids long. Trimming cost V 6 bases and J 4 bases; bases outside gene matches: 5. CDR3 sequence reads: CAISLAGAVETQYF. DNA of the CDR3: TGTGCCATCAGCCTAGCGGGAGCGGTAGAGACCCAGTACTTC.

The chain links TRBV5-1 to TRBJ1-2, with D perhaps matching TRBD1 (5 bases). CDR3 length: 13 residues. From germline, CDR1 is SGHRS and CDR2 YFSETQ. V was cut by 0 bases and J by 4 bases, with 7 bases left in between. The CDR3 DNA is TGCGCCAGCAGCTTGGAGGGGTTCTATGGCTACACCTTC. This codes for CASSLEGFYGYTF.

The rearrangement uses TRBV5-6 and TRBJ1-4; 8 bases are shared with TRBD1. This CDR3 spans 15 amino acids. J was trimmed by 7 bases and V by 4 bases; bases with no gene match: 9. Germline CDR1 and CDR2: SGHDT and YYEEEE. The CDR3 coding sequence is TGTGCCAGCAGCGAGTGGACAGGGAGGGCTGAAAAACTGTTTTTT. It is translated as CASSEWTGRAEKLFF.

V is TRBV27 and J is TRBJ2-2; maybe TRBD2 (5 bases). The CDR3 runs to 13 residues. Germline loops: CDR1 MNHEY, CDR2 SMNVEV (reference sequence). Trimming removed 6 bases from V and 3 bases from J, with 8 bases in between. CDR3 amino acids: CASRTGYTGELFF. The CDR3 nucleotides are TGTGCCAGCAGAACGGGGTACACCGGGGAGCTGTTTTTT.

The CDR3 region is CASSATFPSNTEAFF. The CDR3 nucleotides are TGTGCCAGCAGTGCAACATTTCCTTCGAACACTGAAGCTTTCTTT. The chain is built from TRBV6-4 and TRBJ1-1; D unresolved. Germline CDR1 MRHNA, CDR2 SNTAGT. Trimming stripped 4 bases from V and 1 base from J, with 13 bases between. The CDR3 has 15 amino acids.

The chain is built from TRBV29-1 and TRBJ2-1, with TRBD2 matching over 16 bases. Germline V gives CDR1 SQVTM, CDR2 ANQGSEA. The CDR3 sequence is 16 residues long. V trimming: 3 bases; J trimming: 7 bases; junction bases outside the gene matches: 6. CDR3 DNA sequence: TGCAGCGTTGAGAAGGGACTAGCGGGAGGGAGGAATGAGCAGTTCTTC. This encodes CSVEKGLAGGRNEQFF.

This sequence joins TRBV14 and TRBJ1-6; D is undetermined. The CDR3 runs to 13 residues. The V end was cut by 2 bases, the J end by 7 bases, with 6 bases between. The germline gives CDR1 SGHDN, CDR2 FVKESK. The CDR3 nucleotides are TGTGCCAGCAGCCAACTCTGGAATTCACCCCTCCACTTT. This codes for CASSQLWNSPLHF.

The V call is TRBV19, the J call TRBJ2-5; the match to TRBD1 covers 7 bases. This CDR3 has 13 residues. Germline assignment: CDR1 LNHDA and CDR2 SQIVND (reference sequence). With V trimmed by 6 bases and J by 2 bases, 3 bases remained unmatched. The CDR3 nucleotides are TGTGCCAGTAGGAGGGACAGACAAGAGACCCAGTACTTC. As protein: CASRRDRQETQYF. The complete variable domain, with remaining parts taken from reference TRBV19 and TRBJ2-5, reads DGGITQSPKYLFRKEGQNVTLSCEQNLNHDAMYWYRQDPGQGLRLIYYSQIVNDFQKGDIAEGYSVSREKKESFPLTVTSAQKNPTAFYLCASRRDRQETQYFGPGTRLLVL.

The count of this clone is one. The CDR3 loop is CASRVQGGEKLFF. CDR3 sequence (DNA): TGCGCCAGCAGGGTCCAGGGGGGCGAAAAACTGTTTTTT. The V and J genes are TRBV5-1 and TRBJ1-4, with 7 bases lining up with TRBD1. CDR1 SGHRS and CDR2 YFSETQ come from the germline V gene. The V and J ends lost 5 bases and 8 bases, in that order; junction bases with no gene match: 6. The CDR3 is made up of 13 amino acids.

This rearrangement joins TRBV6-6 to TRBJ2-7; unclear D gene. V was clipped by 5 bases and J by 1 base, with 9 bases between them. Germline CDR1 and CDR2: MNHNY and SVGAGI (reference sequence). The CDR3 spans 13 residues. In nucleotides, the CDR3 is TGTGCCAGCAGTCGAGACAATTCCTACGAGCAGTACTTC. Amino acid sequence: CASSRDNSYEQYF.

V and J are TRBV7-2 and TRBJ1-2, with 7 bases that match TRBD1. The CDR3 spans 14 residues. After removal of 3 bases from V and 4 bases from J, the junction contained 5 bases not matched to a gene. The germline CDR1 and CDR2 sequences are SGHTA and FQGNSA. The CDR3 spells CASSFYQGVYGYTF. The CDR3, as DNA: TGTGCCAGCAGCTTTTATCAGGGGGTCTATGGCTACACCTTC.

This clone has only one observation. V is TRBV21-1 and J is TRBJ2-7; TRBD1, the table's D call, lacks a check against the DNA. TRBV21-1 is shown as a pseudogene. The CDR3 covers 16 residues. Here the CDR3 reads CASSKSREGAIYEQYF. In nucleotides, the CDR3 is TGTGCCAGCAGCAAAAGCCGAGAGGGGGCTATTTACGAGCAGTACTTC.

In this sample, this clone turned up once. DNA of the CDR3: TGTGCCAGCAGCGTGGGACAGGGGAACACTGAAGCTTTCTTT. Its protein product is CASSVGQGNTEAFF. The chain has TRBV7-2 and TRBJ1-1; 9 bases are shared with TRBD1. V shed 5 bases and J 1 base; nucleotides not matched to a gene: 2. Germline CDR1 SGHTA, CDR2 FQGNSA. This CDR3 spans 14 amino acids.

This clone was recorded once. This sequence joins TRBV10-2 and TRBJ1-3; 7 nucleotides align to TRBD1. Germline CDR1 WSHSY, CDR2 SAAADI. The J segment lost 3 bases and the V segment lost 7 bases, leaving 6 bases of the junction unmatched. This CDR3 region has 14 residues. CDR3 bases: TGCGCCAGCATTGCAGGGGGACTTGGAAACACCATATATTTT. Amino acids: CASIAGGLGNTIYF.

The rearrangement links TRBV7-2 to TRBJ2-7; tentatively, D is TRBD1 (6 bases). Germline V gene lookup returns CDR1 SGHTA and CDR2 FQGNSA. This CDR3 is built from 15 residues. V lost 0 bases, J lost 3 bases, and 12 bases lay in between. The CDR3 sequence: CASSLALTGNYEQYF. CDR3 in DNA: TGTGCCAGCAGCTTAGCGCTTACAGGGAACTACGAGCAGTACTTC.